Included here is one T cell receptor (beta chain) sequence, with context. This specimen belongs to a study of graft-versus-host responses after intestinal transplantation. Clones were read by immunoSEQ multiplex PCR, and TCRdb kept only the in-frame ones, dropping some. There are 14,000 to 15,000 clones in the sample; around 96% occur only once, and 0.55% to 0.75% lies in the top ten. Germline V CDR1 and CDR2: WSHSY, SAAADI. The CDR3 sequence is 16 residues long. V dropped 2 bases and J dropped 3; count of bases not matched to a gene: 10. This sequence joins TRBV10-2 and TRBJ2-7, with 7 bases matching TRBD2. The clonotype comes from a human patient who received an intestinal transplant, so some T cells may come from the graft donor. The material sequenced was PBMCs, taken 9 days after transplant. CDR3 residues: CASSEGGSPIHYEQYF. The DNA for the CDR3 is TGCGCCAGCAGTGAGGGCGGGAGCCCGATTCACTACGAGCAGTACTTC.